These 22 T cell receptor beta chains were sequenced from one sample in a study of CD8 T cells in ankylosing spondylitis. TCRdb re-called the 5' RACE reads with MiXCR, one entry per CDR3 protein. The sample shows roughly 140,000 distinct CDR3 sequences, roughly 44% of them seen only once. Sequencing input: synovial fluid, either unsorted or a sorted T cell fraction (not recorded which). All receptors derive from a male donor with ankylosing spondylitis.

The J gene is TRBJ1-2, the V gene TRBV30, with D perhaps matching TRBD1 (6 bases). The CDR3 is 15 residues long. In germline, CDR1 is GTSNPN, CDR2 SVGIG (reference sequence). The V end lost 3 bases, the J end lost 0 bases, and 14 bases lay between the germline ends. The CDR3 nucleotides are TGTGCCTGGAGAGGGGGTTACATTTCTAACTATGGCTACACCTTC. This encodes CAWRGGYISNYGYTF.

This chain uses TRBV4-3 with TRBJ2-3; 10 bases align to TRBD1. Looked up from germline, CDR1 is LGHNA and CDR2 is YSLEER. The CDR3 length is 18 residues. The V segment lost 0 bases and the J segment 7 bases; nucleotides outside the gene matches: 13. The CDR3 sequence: CASSQDVRPGQGLNTQYF. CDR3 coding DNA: TGCGCCAGCAGCCAAGATGTTCGCCCGGGACAGGGGCTCAATACGCAGTATTTT.

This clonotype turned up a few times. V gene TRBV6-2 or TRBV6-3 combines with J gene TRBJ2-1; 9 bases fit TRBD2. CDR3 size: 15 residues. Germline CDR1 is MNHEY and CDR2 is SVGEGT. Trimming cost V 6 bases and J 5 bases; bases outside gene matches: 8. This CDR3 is CASRVAGELHNEQFF. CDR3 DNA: TGTGCCAGCAGGGTAGCGGGGGAGCTACACAATGAGCAGTTCTTC.

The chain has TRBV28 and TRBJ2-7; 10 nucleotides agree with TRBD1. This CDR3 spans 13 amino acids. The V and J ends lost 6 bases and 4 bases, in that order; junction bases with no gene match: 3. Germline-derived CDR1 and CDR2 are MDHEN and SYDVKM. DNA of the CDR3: TGTGCCAGCAGACGGGACAGGGGTTACGAGCAGTACTTC. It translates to CASRRDRGYEQYF.

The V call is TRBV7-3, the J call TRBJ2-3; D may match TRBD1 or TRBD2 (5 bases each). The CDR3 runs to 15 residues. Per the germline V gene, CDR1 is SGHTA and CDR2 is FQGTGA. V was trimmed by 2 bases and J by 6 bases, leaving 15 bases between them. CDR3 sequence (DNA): TGTGCCAGCAGCTTATGGACGGGGCCAGAGGATACGCAGTATTTT. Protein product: CASSLWTGPEDTQYF.

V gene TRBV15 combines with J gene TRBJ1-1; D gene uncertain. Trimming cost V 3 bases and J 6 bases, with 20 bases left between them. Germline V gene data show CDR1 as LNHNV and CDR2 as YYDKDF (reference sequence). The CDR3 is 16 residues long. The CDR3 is CATSSPSVVSGAEAFF. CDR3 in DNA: TGTGCCACCAGCAGTCCATCGGTGGTATCCGGGGCTGAAGCTTTCTTT.

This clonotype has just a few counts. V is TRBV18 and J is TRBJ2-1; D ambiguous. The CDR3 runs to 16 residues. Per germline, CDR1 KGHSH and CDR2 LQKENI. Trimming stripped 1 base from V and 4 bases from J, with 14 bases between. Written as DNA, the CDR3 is TGTGCCAGCTCACCACGTATTTGGGCTCGGTACAATGAGCAGTTCTTC. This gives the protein CASSPRIWARYNEQFF.

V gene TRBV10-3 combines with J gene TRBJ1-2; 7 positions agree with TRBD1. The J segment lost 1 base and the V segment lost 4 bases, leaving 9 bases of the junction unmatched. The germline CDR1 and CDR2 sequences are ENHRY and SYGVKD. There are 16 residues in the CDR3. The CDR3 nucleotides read TGTGCCATCAGTGTGAGGGAGGGACAGATTAACTATGGCTACACCTTC. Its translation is CAISVREGQINYGYTF.

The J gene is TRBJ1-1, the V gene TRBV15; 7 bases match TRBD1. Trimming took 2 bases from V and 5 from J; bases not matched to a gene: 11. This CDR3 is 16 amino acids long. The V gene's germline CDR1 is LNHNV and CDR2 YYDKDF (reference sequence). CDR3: CATSRLYRGFETEAFF. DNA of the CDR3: TGTGCCACCAGCAGACTATACAGGGGTTTTGAGACTGAAGCTTTCTTT.

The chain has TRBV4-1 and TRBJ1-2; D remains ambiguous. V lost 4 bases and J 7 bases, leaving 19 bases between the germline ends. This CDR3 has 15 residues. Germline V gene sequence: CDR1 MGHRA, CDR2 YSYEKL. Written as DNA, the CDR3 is TGCGCCAGCAGCCTTCGCCTCGGGGTGCGAGGTGGCTACACCTTC. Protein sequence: CASSLRLGVRGGYTF.

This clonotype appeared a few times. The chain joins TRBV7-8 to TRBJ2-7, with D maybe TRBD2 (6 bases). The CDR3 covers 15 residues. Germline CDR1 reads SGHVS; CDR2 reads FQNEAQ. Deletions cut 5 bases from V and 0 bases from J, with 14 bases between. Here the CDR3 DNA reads TGTGCCAGCAGCGGAGGGGTGTTTGGCTCCTACGAGCAGTACTTC. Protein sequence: CASSGGVFGSYEQYF.

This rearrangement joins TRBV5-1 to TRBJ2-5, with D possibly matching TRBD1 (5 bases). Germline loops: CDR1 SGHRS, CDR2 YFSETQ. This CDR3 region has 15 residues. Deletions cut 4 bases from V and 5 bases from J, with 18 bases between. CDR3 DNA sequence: TGCGCCAGCAGCCTTTTCAAGGGCAAGGGGGAGACCCAGTACTTC. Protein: CASSLFKGKGETQYF.

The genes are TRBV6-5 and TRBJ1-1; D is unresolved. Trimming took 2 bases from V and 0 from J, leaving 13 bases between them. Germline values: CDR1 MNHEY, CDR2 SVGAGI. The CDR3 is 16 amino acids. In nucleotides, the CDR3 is TGTGCCAGCAGTTACCAGGACGGGGATATGAACACTGAAGCTTTCTTT. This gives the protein CASSYQDGDMNTEAFF.

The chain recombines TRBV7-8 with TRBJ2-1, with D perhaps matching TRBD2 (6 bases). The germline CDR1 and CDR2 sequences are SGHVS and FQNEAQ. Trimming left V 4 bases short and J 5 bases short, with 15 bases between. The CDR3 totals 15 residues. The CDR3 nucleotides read TGTGCCAGCAGCTCATGGGGGGAGCCCCACAATGAGCAGTTCTTC. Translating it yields CASSSWGEPHNEQFF.

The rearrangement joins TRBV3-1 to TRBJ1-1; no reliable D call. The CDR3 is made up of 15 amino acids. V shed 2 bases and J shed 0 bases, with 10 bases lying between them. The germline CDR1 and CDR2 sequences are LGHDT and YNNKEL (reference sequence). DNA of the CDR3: TGTGCCAGCAGCCAAAATAGGGCGATGAACACTGAAGCTTTCTTT. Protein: CASSQNRAMNTEAFF.

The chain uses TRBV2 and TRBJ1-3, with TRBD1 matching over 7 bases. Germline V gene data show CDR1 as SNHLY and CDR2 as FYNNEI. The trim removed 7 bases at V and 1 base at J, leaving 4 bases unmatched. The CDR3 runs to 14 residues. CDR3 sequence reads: CASTGQVSGNTIYF. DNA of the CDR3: TGTGCCAGCACTGGACAGGTGTCTGGAAACACCATATATTTT. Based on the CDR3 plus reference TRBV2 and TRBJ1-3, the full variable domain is EPEVTQTPSHQVTQMGQEVILRCVPISNHLYFYWYRQILGQKVEFLVSFYNNEISEKSEIFDDQFSVERPDGSNFTLKIRSTKLEDSAMYFCASTGQVSGNTIYFGEGSWLTVV.

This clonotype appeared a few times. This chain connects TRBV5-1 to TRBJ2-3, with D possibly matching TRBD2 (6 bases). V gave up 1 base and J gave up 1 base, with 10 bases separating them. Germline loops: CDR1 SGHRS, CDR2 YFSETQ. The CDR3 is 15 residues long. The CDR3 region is CASSLCAGCTDTQYF. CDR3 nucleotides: TGCGCCAGCAGCTTGTGCGCGGGGTGCACAGATACGCAGTATTTT.

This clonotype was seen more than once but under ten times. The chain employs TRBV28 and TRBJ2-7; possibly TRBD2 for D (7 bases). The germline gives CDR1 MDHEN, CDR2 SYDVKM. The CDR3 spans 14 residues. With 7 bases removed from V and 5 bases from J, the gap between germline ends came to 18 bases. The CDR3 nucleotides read TGTGCCAGCAACCCATACTGGGGGGGCGACGAGCAGTACTTC. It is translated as CASNPYWGGDEQYF. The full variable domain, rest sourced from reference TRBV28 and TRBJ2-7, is DVKVTQSSRYLVKRTGEKVFLECVQDMDHENMFWYRQDPGLGLRLIYFSYDVKMKEKGDIPEGYSVSREKKERFSLILESASTNQTSMYLCASNPYWGGDEQYFGPGTRLTVT.

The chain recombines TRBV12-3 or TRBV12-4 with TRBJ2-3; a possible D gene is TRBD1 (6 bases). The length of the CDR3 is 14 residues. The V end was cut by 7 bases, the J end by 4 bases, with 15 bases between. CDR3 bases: TGTGCCAGCAACCTAGAACAGGGCTCAGATACGCAGTATTTT. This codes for CASNLEQGSDTQYF.

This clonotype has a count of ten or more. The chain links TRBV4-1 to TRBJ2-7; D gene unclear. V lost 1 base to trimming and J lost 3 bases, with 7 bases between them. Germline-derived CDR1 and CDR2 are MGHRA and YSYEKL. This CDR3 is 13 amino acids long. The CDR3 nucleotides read TGCGCCAGCAGCCAAGCTCCTTTCTACGAGCAGTACTTC. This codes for CASSQAPFYEQYF.

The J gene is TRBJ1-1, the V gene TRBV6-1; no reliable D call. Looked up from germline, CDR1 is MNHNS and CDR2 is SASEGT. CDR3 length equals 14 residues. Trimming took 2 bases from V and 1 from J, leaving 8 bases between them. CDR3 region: CASSEWAGNTEAFF. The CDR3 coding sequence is TGTGCCAGCAGTGAATGGGCAGGGAACACTGAAGCTTTCTTT.

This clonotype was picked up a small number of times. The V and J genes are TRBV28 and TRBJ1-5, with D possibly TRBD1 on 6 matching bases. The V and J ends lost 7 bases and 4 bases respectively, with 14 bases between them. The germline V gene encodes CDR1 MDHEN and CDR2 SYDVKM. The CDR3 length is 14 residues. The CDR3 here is CASNRWRGNQPQHF. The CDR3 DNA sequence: TGTGCCAGCAATAGGTGGAGGGGGAATCAGCCCCAGCATTTT.